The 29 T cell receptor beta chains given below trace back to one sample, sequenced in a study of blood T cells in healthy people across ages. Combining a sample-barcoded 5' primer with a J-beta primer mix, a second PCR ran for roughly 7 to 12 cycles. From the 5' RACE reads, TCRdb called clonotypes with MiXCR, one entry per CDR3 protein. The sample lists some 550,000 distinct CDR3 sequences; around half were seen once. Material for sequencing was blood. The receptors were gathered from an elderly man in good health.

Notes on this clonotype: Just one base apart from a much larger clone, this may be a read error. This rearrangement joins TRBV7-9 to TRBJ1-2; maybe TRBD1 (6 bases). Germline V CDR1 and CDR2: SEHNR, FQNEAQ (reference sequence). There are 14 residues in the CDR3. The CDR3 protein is CASSKHLQGHGFTF. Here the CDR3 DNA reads TGTGCCAGCAGCAAACACCTACAGGGCCATGGCTTCACCTTC.

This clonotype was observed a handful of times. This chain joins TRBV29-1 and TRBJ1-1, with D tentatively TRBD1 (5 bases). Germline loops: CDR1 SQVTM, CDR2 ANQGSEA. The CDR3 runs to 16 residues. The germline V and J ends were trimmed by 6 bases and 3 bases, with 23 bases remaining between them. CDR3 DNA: TGCAGCGTCCTCACGGGGGGAGGGACCTCCCACACTGAAGCTTTCTTT. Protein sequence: CSVLTGGGTSHTEAFF.

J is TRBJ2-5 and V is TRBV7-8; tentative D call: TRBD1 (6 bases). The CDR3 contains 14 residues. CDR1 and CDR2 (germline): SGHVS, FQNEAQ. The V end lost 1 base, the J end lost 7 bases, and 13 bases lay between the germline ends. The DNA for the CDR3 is TGTGCCAGCAGCTTAGGGGGGCAAGACGTGACCCAGTACTTC. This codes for CASSLGGQDVTQYF.

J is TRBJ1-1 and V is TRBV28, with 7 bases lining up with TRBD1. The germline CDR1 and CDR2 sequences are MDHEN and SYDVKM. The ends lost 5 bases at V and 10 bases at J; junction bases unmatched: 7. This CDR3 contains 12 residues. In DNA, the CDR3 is TGTGCCAGCAGTCGGGTGACAGGGAGAGCTTTCTTT. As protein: CASSRVTGRAFF.

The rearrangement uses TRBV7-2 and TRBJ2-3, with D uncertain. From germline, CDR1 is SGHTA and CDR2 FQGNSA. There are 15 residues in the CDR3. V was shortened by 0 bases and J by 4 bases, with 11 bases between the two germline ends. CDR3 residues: CASSLAGKYSDTQYF. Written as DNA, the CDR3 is TGTGCCAGCAGCTTAGCGGGGAAATACTCAGATACGCAGTATTTT.

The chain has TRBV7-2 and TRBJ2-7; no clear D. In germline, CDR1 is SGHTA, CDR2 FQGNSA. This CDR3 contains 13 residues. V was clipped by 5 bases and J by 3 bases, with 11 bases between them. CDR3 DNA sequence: TGTGCCAGCAGCCCAGAACTGAACTACGAGCAGTACTTC. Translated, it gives CASSPELNYEQYF.

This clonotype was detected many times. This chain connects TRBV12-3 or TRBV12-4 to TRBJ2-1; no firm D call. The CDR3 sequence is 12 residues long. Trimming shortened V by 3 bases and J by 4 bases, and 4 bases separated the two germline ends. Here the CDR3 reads CASSFLYNEQFF. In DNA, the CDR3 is TGTGCCAGCAGTTTCTTGTACAATGAGCAGTTCTTC.

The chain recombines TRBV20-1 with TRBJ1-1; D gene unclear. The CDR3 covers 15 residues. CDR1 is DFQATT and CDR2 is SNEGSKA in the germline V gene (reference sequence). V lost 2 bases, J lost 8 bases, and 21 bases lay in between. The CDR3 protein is CSARNGPGGEEEAFF. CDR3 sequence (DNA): TGCAGTGCTAGAAATGGGCCAGGAGGCGAAGAGGAAGCTTTCTTT.

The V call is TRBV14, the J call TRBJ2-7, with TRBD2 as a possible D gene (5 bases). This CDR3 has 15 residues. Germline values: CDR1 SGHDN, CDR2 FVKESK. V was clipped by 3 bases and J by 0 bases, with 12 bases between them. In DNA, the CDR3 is TGTGCCAGCAGCCACGGACGAGCGGACTCCTACGAGCAGTACTTC. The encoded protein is CASSHGRADSYEQYF.

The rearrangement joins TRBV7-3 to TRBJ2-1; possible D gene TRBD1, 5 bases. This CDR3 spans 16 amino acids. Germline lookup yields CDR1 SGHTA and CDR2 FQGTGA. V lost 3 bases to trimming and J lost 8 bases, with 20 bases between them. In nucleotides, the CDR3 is TGTGCCAGCAGCTTCGGAGCGATAGGGGAAGTGGATGAGCAGTTCTTC. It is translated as CASSFGAIGEVDEQFF.

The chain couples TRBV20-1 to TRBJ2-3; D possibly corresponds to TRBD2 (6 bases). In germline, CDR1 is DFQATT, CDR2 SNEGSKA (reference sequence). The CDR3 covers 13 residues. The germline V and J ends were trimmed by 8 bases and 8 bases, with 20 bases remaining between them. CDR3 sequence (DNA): TGCAGTATCGGTGCGGGACGCCATTCTACGCAGTATTTT. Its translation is CSIGAGRHSTQYF.

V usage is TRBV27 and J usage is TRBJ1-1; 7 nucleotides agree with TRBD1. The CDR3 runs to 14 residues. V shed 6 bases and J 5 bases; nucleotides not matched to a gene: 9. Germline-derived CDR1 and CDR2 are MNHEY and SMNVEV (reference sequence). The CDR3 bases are TGTGCCAGCAGAGCGAGGGGGCCAGGGACTGAAGCTTTCTTT. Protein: CASRARGPGTEAFF.

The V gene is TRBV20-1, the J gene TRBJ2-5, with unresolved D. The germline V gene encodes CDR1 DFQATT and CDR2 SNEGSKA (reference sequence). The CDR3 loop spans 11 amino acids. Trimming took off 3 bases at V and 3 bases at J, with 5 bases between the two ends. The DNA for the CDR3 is TGCAGTGCTAGTCCAAAAGAGACCCAGTACTTC. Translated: CSASPKETQYF.

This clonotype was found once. The CDR3 nucleotides read TGTGCCAGCAGCCGCCCCGTAGGGAGCTCCTACAATGAGCAGTTCTTC. Protein product: CASSRPVGSSYNEQFF. V and J are TRBV27 and TRBJ2-1, with D possibly TRBD2 on 5 matching bases. This CDR3 comprises 16 residues. The germline V gene has CDR1 MNHEY and CDR2 SMNVEV (reference sequence). The V end was cut by 6 bases, the J end by 0 bases, with 15 bases between.

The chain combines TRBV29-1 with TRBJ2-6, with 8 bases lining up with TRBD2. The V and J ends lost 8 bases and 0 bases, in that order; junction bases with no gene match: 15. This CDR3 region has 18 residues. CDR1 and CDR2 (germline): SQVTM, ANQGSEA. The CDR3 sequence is CSLLRGADPHSGANVLTF. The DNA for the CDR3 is TGCAGCCTGTTGCGGGGGGCCGACCCACACTCTGGGGCCAACGTCCTGACTTTC.

The CDR3 coding sequence is TGCGCCAGCAGCTTGAGCACAGCCGGCCCAGATACGCAGTATTTT. Protein: CASSLSTAGPDTQYF. The chain uses TRBV5-1 and TRBJ2-3; no clear D gene. V was shortened by 1 base and J by 4 bases, with 13 bases between the two germline ends. This CDR3 comprises 15 residues. Germline CDR1 is SGHRS and CDR2 is YFSETQ.

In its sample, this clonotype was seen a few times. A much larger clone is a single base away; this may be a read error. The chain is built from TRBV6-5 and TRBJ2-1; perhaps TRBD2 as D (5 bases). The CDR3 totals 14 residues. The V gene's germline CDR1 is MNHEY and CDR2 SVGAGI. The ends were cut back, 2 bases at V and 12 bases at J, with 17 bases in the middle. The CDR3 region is CASSYARGFGGQFF. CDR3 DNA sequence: TGTGCCAGCAGTTACGCGAGAGGGTTTGGTGGGCAGTTCTTC.

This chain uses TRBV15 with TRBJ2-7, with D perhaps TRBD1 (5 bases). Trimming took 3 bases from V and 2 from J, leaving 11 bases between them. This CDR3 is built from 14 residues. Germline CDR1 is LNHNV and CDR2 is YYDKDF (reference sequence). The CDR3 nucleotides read TGTGCCACCAGCAGGAGGACAAATCCCTACGAGCAGTACTTC. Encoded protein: CATSRRTNPYEQYF.

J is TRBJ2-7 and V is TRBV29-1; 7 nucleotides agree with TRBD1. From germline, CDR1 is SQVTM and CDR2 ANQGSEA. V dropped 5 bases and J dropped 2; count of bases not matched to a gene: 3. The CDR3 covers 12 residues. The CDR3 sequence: CSVRDRTYEQYF. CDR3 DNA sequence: TGCAGCGTTAGGGACAGAACCTACGAGCAGTACTTC.

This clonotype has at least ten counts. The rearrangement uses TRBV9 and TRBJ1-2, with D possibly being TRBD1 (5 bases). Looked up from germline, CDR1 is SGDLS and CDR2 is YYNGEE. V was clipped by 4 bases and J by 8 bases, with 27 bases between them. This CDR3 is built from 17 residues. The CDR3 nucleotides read TGTGCCAGCAGCCCCGACGTTGGGGACTCTCGACGGGGCGGCTACACCTTC. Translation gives CASSPDVGDSRRGGYTF.

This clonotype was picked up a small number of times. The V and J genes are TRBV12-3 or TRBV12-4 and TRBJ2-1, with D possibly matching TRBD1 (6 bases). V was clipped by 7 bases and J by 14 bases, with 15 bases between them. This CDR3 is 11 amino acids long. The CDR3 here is CASTLQGLKFF. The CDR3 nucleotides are TGTGCCAGCACTCTCCAGGGGTTGAAGTTCTTC.

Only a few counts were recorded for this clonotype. In nucleotides, the CDR3 is TGCAGTGCTTCTTACCGACTAGCGAGGTCCTACGAGCAGTACTTC. Its translation is CSASYRLARSYEQYF. The J gene is TRBJ2-7, the V gene TRBV20-1; TRBD2 agrees at 8 bases. CDR1 is DFQATT and CDR2 is SNEGSKA in the germline V gene (reference sequence). The CDR3 extends over 15 amino acids. The V and J ends lost 5 bases and 1 base, in that order; junction bases with no gene match: 10.

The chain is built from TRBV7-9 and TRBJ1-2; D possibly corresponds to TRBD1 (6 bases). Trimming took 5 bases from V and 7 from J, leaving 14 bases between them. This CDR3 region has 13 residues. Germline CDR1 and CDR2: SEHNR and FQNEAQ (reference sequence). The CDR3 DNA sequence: TGTGCCAGCAGCCGTAATGGGGGCAGTGGCTACACCTTC. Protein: CASSRNGGSGYTF.

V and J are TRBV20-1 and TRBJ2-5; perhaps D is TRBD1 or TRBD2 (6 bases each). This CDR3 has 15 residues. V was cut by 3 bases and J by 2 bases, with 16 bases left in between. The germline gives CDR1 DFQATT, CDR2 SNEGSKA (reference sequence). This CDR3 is CSASVARGTQETQYF. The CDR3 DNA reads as TGCAGTGCTAGTGTGGCTCGCGGGACACAAGAGACCCAGTACTTC.

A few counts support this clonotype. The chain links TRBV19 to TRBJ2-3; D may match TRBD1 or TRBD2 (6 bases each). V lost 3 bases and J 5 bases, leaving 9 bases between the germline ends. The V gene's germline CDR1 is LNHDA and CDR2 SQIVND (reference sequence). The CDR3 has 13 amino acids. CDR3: CASSIRGGDTQYF. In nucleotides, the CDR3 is TGTGCCAGTAGTATCAGGGGAGGAGATACGCAGTATTTT.

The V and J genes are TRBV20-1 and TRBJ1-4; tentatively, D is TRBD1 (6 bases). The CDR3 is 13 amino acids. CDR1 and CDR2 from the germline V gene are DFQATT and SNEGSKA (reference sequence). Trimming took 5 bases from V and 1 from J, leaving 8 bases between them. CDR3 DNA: TGCAGTGCTGACAGGAGAACTAATGAAAAACTGTTTTTT. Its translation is CSADRRTNEKLFF.

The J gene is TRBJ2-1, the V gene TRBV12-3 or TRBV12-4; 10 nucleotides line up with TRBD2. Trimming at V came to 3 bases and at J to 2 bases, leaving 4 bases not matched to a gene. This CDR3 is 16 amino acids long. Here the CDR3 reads CASSLSGRAPYNEQFF. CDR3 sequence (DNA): TGTGCCAGCAGTTTGAGCGGGAGGGCCCCCTACAATGAGCAGTTCTTC.

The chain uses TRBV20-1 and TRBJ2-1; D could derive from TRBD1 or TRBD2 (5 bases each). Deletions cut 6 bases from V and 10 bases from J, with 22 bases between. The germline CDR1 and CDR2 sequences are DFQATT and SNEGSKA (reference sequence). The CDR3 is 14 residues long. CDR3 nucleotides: TGCAGTGCCAGAAGAGGGGCGAGCGCCACCGAGCAGTTCTTC. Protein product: CSARRGASATEQFF.

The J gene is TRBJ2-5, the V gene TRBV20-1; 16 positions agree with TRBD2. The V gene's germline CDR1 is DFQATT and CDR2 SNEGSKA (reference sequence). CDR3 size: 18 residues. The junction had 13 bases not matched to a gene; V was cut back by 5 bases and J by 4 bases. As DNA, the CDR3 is TGCAGTGCTGCCGCCGGGACTAGCGGGAGGGCCGGTGGAGAGACCCAGTACTTC. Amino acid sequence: CSAAAGTSGRAGGETQYF.